The rows below give T cell receptor beta chains drawn from one sample of a study of shared clonotypes between healthy human individuals. This table comes from immunoSEQ multiplex PCR, and its TCRdb copy is limited to in-frame clones, with some not included. The sample has over 850,000 clones; around 78% are singletons. Sequencing was carried out using memory CD4+ T cells from PBMCs. These TCRs come from a man in his late teens or twenties in good health. Some clones in this sample may be carry-over from other donors' samples. Each CDR3 is given with its conserved first and last residue. D genes are given only for firm matches. The listing skips clone size in some rows; elsewhere it reads once, few, many or a size class.

v_call,clone_size,d_call,j_call,cdr3_aa,cdr3_nt
TRBV5-4,-,TRBD2,TRBJ2-7,CASSLAGGSSYEQYF,TGTGCCAGCAGCTTGGCGGGCGGGAGTTCCTACGAGCAGTACTTC
TRBV28,-,-,TRBJ2-1,CASSLGGSLGEQFF,TGTGCCAGCAGTTTAGGAGGCTCCCTCGGTGAGCAGTTCTTC
TRBV7-9,-,-,TRBJ2-7,CASSFRSGQTYEQYF,TGTGCCAGCAGCTTCCGGTCCGGGCAAACCTACGAGCAGTACTTC
TRBV30,-,-,TRBJ2-7,CAGRRDFGGEQYF,TGTGCCGGACGGAGGGACTTCGGTGGGGAGCAGTACTTC
TRBV7-2,-,-,TRBJ2-1,CASSLERREQFF,TGTGCCAGCAGCCTTGAACGACGTGAGCAGTTCTTC
TRBV25-1,-,TRBD1,TRBJ2-1,CASSAPQGANNEQFF,TGTGCCAGCAGTGCACCACAGGGGGCGAACAATGAGCAGTTCTTC
TRBV6-1,-,-,TRBJ2-3,CAEGGRDADTQYF,TGTGCCGAGGGTGGCAGGGACGCAGATACGCAGTATTTT
TRBV4-2,-,TRBD2,TRBJ2-3,CASSQVLAGDTQYF,TGTGCCAGCAGCCAAGTGCTAGCGGGAGATACGCAGTATTTT
TRBV19,-,-,TRBJ1-5,CASSINRFNQPQHF,TGTGCCAGTAGTATTAATAGGTTCAATCAGCCCCAGCATTTT
TRBV7-3,-,-,TRBJ2-2,CASSLRGVGPGELFF,TGTGCCAGCAGCTTGAGAGGGGTTGGTCCCGGGGAGCTGTTTTTT
TRBV7-2,-,TRBD2,TRBJ2-7,CASSISWAGRASYEQYF,TGTGCCAGCAGCATCTCCTGGGCCGGGAGGGCCTCGTACGAGCAGTACTTC
TRBV7-8,once,TRBD2,TRBJ2-2,CASSRLAGLDPGELFF,TGTGCCAGCAGCCGACTAGCGGGTTTAGACCCCGGGGAGCTGTTTTTT
TRBV18,-,TRBD1,TRBJ1-2,CASSPVQTGDGYTF,TGTGCCAGCTCACCAGTTCAGACAGGGGATGGCTACACCTTC
TRBV28,-,TRBD1,TRBJ2-7,CASSLRGQGRPSSYEQYF,TGTGCCAGCAGTTTAAGAGGACAGGGGAGACCCAGCTCCTACGAGCAGTACTTC
TRBV5-4,-,-,TRBJ2-4,CASSPLGFGNIQYF,TGTGCCAGCAGCCCTCTGGGGTTTGGGAACATTCAGTACTTC
TRBV11-2,many,TRBD1,TRBJ2-5,CASSLYRGQETQYF,TGTGCCAGCAGCTTATACAGGGGACAAGAGACCCAGTACTTC
TRBV20-1,-,-,TRBJ2-5,CCGVDQETQYF,TGTTGCGGAGTAGACCAAGAGACCCAGTACTTC
TRBV4-2,-,-,TRBJ2-1,CASSQDSGVGNEQFF,TGTGCCAGCAGCCAAGACTCGGGGGTAGGGAATGAGCAGTTCTTC
TRBV2,-,-,TRBJ1-3,CASSLQGPSGNTIYF,TGTGCCAGCAGTTTACAGGGACCCTCTGGAAACACCATATATTTT
TRBV5-1,-,-,TRBJ2-3,CAGSLGFSSTDTQYF,TGCGCCGGCAGCTTGGGGTTTTCTAGCACAGATACGCAGTATTTT
TRBV5-1,few,-,TRBJ2-7,CASSLTSSLEQYF,TGCGCCAGCAGCTTGACTAGCTCGCTCGAGCAGTACTTC
TRBV7-2,-,-,TRBJ2-7,CASSSLSRDGLREQYF,TGTGCCAGCAGCTCTCTGTCCCGGGACGGGCTCCGGGAGCAGTACTTC
TRBV6-1,-,-,TRBJ1-1,CASSVWGANTEAFF,TGTGCCAGCAGTGTTTGGGGTGCAAACACTGAAGCTTTCTTT
TRBV5-1,-,TRBD2,TRBJ2-7,CASSLRLAGQGSYEQYF,TGCGCCAGCAGCTTAAGGCTAGCGGGTCAAGGGTCCTACGAGCAGTACTTC
TRBV7-2,-,-,TRBJ1-2,CASSLSVLYGYTF,TGTGCCAGCAGCTTATCAGTACTCTATGGCTACACCTTC
TRBV5-1,once,TRBD2,TRBJ2-3,CASSGVAGVGTDTQYF,TGCGCCAGCAGCGGCGTAGCGGGAGTGGGGACAGATACGCAGTATTTT
TRBV28,-,-,TRBJ2-7,CASIGAYEQYF,TGTGCCAGCATCGGGGCCTACGAGCAGTACTTC
TRBV5-4,-,-,TRBJ1-1,CASSGGSHEAFF,TGTGCCAGCAGCGGAGGATCTCATGAAGCTTTCTTT
TRBV30,-,TRBD1,TRBJ2-3,CAWGTAPVDTQYF,TGTGCCTGGGGGACAGCCCCCGTAGATACGCAGTATTTT
TRBV28,-,-,TRBJ1-5,CASRQGRRGNQPQHF,TGTGCCAGCAGACAGGGAAGACGGGGCAATCAGCCCCAGCATTTT
TRBV5-1,-,TRBD2,TRBJ2-3,CASSLGHGLAGGITDTQYF,TGCGCCAGCAGCTTGGGCCACGGACTAGCGGGAGGAATCACAGATACGCAGTATTTT
TRBV28,-,-,TRBJ2-2,CASMQRNTGELFF,TGTGCCAGCATGCAGCGGAACACCGGGGAGCTGTTTTTT
TRBV6-6,-,-,TRBJ2-6,CASSRNSGANVLTF,TGTGCCAGCAGTAGAAACTCTGGGGCCAACGTCCTGACTTTC
TRBV10-3,-,-,TRBJ1-3,CAISESSGPGNTIYF,TGTGCCATCAGTGAGTCAAGTGGGCCTGGAAACACCATATATTTT
TRBV5-6,-,TRBD1,TRBJ1-5,CASSLDRGLHQPQHF,TGTGCCAGCAGCTTGGACAGGGGGCTCCATCAGCCCCAGCATTTT
TRBV5-1,few,-,TRBJ1-5,CASSLTGKDQPQHF,TGCGCCAGCAGCTTGACTGGGAAAGATCAGCCCCAGCATTTT
TRBV10-1,-,TRBD1,TRBJ2-7,CASSGTDGPYEQYF,TGCGCCAGCAGCGGGACAGACGGACCCTACGAGCAGTACTTC
TRBV28,-,-,TRBJ1-2,CASSFAGDNGYTF,TGTGCCAGCAGTTTCGCAGGGGACAATGGCTACACCTTC
TRBV28,once,TRBD2,TRBJ2-3,CASSSPPGGGTYTDTQYF,TGTGCCAGCAGTTCCCCCCCCGGGGGGGGGACCTACACAGATACGCAGTATTTT
TRBV29-1,-,-,TRBJ1-1,CSVWSMNTEAFF,TGCAGCGTTTGGAGCATGAACACTGAAGCTTTCTTT
TRBV5-4,-,-,TRBJ1-1,CASSLEGHTEAFF,TGTGCCAGCAGCTTGGAAGGTCACACTGAAGCTTTCTTT
TRBV6-5,-,-,TRBJ2-3,CASSPSPDTQYF,TGTGCCAGCAGCCCTTCCCCAGATACGCAGTATTTT
TRBV30,-,TRBD2,TRBJ2-5,CAWGGLAGETQYF,TGTGCCTGGGGGGGACTAGCGGGAGAGACCCAGTACTTC
TRBV7-9,-,-,TRBJ2-3,CASTFGDTQYF,TGTGCCAGCACCTTCGGGGATACGCAGTATTTT
TRBV4-3,once,-,TRBJ1-2,CASSQQDSNYGYTF,TGCGCCAGCAGCCAACAAGATTCTAACTATGGCTACACCTTC
TRBV4-2,-,TRBD2,TRBJ2-3,CASRAGGEDTQYF,TGTGCCAGCCGAGCGGGAGGGGAGGATACGCAGTATTTT
TRBV5-6,-,TRBD2,TRBJ2-3,CASSVGLAGQNTQYF,TGTGCCAGCAGCGTGGGACTAGCGGGACAAAATACGCAGTATTTT
TRBV11-3,-,-,TRBJ2-1,CASSLRSYNEQFF,TGTGCCAGCAGCTTAAGGTCCTACAATGAGCAGTTCTTC
TRBV6-1,-,-,TRBJ2-5,CASIWVPGSETQYF,TGTGCCAGCATTTGGGTGCCTGGCTCAGAGACCCAGTACTTC
TRBV4-1,once,-,TRBJ2-7,CASQPVESGLYEQYF,TGCGCCAGCCAGCCTGTGGAGTCAGGGCTCTACGAGCAGTACTTC
TRBV10-2,-,TRBD2,TRBJ2-7,CASRGVAGGKSYEQYF,TGCGCCAGCAGGGGAGTAGCGGGAGGGAAATCCTACGAGCAGTACTTC
TRBV4-1,-,-,TRBJ2-7,CASSTFQYLEQYF,TGCGCCAGCTCGACTTTCCAATACTTAGAGCAGTACTTC
TRBV4-1,few,TRBD2,TRBJ2-1,CASSPSMAGGYNEQFF,TGCGCCAGCAGCCCCTCTATGGCGGGAGGTTACAATGAGCAGTTCTTC
TRBV7-2,-,-,TRBJ1-1,CASSLDTAEAFF,TGTGCCAGCAGCCTGGACACCGCTGAAGCTTTCTTT
TRBV15,few,-,TRBJ2-1,CATSRDRLRPNNEQFF,TGTGCCACCAGCAGAGATAGGCTTCGCCCCAACAATGAGCAGTTCTTC